This TCR beta chain was obtained from a study of blood T cell repertoires in COVID-19. Concerning this clone: One end of the junction does not line up with germline, which may come from a read error.

CDR3 length: 12 amino acids. Germline CDR1 and CDR2: SGHAT and FQNNGV. Using immunoSEQ multiplex PCR, the repertoire was profiled, and TCRdb retains in-frame clones only, with some absent. This table holds over 250,000 clones, approximately 90% found once. The sequenced material came from PBMCs or T cells enriched from blood (not recorded which). This rearrangement joins TRBV11-2 to TRBJ1-2; possibly TRBD1 for D (6 bases). This sequence was found in a man aged 40-50 years who had recovered from COVID-19. CDR3 in DNA: TGTGCCAGCAGCTTAGATCACGGGGGGGCAATCTTC. It encodes CASSLDHGGAIF.